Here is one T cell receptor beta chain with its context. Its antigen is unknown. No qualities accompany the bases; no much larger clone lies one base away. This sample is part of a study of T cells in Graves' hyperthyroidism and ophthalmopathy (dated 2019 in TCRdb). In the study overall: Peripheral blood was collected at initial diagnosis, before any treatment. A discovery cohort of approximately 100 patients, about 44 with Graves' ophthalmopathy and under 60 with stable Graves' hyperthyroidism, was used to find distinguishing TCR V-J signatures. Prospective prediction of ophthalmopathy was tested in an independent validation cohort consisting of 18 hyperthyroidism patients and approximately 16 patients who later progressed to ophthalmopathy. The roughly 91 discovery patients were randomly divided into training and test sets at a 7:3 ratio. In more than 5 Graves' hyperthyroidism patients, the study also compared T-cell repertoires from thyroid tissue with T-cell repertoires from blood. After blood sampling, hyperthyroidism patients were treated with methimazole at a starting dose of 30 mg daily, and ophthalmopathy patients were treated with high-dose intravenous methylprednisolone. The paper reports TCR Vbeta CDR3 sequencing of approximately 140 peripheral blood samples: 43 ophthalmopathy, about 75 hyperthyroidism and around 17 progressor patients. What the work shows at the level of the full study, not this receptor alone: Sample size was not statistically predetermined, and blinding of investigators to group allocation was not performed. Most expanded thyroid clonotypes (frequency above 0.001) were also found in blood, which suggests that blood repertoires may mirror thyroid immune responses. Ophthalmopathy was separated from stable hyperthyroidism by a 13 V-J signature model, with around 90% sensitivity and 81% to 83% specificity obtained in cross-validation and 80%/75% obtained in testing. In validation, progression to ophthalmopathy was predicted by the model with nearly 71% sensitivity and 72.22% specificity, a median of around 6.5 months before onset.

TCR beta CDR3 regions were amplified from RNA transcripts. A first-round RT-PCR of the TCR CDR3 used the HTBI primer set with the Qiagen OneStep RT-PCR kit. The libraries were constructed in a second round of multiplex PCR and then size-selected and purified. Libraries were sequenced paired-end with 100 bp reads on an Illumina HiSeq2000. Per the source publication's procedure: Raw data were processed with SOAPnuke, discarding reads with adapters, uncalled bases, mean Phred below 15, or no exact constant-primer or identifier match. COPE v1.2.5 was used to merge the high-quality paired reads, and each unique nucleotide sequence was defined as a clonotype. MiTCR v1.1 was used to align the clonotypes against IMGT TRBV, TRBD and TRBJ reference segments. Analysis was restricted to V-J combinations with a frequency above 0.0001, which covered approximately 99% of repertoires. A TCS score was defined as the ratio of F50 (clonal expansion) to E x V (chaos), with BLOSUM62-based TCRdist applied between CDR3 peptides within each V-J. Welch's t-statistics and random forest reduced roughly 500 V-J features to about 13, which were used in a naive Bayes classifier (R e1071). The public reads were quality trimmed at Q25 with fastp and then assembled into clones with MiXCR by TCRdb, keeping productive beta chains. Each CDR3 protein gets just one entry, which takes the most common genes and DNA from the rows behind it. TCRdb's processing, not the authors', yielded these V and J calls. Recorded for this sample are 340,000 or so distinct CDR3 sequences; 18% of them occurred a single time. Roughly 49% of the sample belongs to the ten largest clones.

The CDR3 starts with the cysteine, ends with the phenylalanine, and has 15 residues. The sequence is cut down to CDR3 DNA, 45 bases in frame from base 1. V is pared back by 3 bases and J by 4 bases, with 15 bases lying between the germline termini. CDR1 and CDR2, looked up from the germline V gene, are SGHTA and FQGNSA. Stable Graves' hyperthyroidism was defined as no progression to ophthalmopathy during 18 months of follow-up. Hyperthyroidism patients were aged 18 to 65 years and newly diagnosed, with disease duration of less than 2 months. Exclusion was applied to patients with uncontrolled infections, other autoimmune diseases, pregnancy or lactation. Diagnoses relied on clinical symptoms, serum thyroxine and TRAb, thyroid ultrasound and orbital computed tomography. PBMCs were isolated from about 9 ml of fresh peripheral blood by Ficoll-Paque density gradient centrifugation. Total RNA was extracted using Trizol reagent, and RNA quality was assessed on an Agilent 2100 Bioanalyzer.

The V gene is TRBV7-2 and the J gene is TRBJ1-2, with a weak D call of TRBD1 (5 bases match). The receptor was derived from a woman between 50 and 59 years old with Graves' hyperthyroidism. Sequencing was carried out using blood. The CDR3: CASSLSRGSSYGYTF. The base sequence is TGTGCCAGCAGCTTGTCAAGGGGCTCCTCCTATGGCTACACCTTC.